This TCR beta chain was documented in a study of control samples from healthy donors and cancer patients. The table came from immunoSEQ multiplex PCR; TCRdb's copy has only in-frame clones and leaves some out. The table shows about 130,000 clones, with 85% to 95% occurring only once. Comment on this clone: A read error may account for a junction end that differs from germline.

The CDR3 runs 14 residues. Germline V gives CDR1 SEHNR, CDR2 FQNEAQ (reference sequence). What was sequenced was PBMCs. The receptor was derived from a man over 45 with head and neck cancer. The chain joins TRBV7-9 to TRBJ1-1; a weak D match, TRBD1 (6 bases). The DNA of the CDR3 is TGTGCCAGCAACTTATCAGGGGAGAACACTGAAGCTTTCTTT. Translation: CASNLSGENTEAFF.